The 28 T cell receptor beta chains listed next were all sequenced from one sample in a study of a mutant IDH1 vaccine in newly diagnosed glioma. Time point denoted: baseline, week 1 (first vaccination visit). As to treatment: pre-vaccination baseline after standard-of-care therapy. Some clones are missing from TCRdb's copy, which holds only in-frame ones; the method was immunoSEQ multiplex PCR. This repertoire shows nearly 50,000 clones, 80% to 90% found once; its top ten account for 2% to 2.5%. The sample was PBMCs, taken from a glioma patient treated with radiotherapy, temozolomide or both. The origin of the receptors is a man aged 40-55 years with glioma.

In this sample, this clone turned up a few times. The rearrangement joins TRBV10-3 to TRBJ2-7; D unresolved. Germline loops: CDR1 ENHRY, CDR2 SYGVKD. V was trimmed by 2 bases and J by 9 bases, leaving 14 bases between them. CDR3 length: 13 residues. The CDR3 reads CAISEPKSTVQYF. For the CDR3, the DNA is TGTGCCATCAGTGAGCCTAAGTCTACGGTGCAGTACTTC.

The chain has TRBV7-2 and TRBJ2-1; 11 positions match TRBD2. V lost 6 bases and J lost 1; bases outside the gene matches: 2. This CDR3 has 15 residues. Germline V gives CDR1 SGHTA, CDR2 FQGNSA. The chain's CDR3 is CASRASGRSYNEQFF. CDR3 DNA sequence: TGTGCCAGCAGGGCTAGCGGGAGGTCCTACAATGAGCAGTTCTTC.

As regards this clone: The same CDR3 arises from other DNA sequences in this sample as well. The rearrangement joins TRBV5-1 to TRBJ2-5; no clear D. This CDR3 spans 11 amino acids. V lost 1 base to trimming and J lost 5 bases, with 3 bases between them. CDR1 SGHRS and CDR2 YFSETQ come from the germline V gene. CDR3 residues: CASSLRETQYF. Here the CDR3 DNA reads TGCGCCAGCAGCTTGCGGGAGACCCAGTACTTC.

This clone has a single count. The rearrangement links TRBV27 to TRBJ1-2; D may be TRBD1 (5 bases). The CDR3 has 15 residues. Germline CDR1 reads MNHEY; CDR2 reads SMNVEV (reference sequence). The V end lost 4 bases, the J end lost 4 bases, and 16 bases lay between the germline ends. CDR3 sequence: CASSSWTVGGYGYTF. For the CDR3, the DNA is TGTGCCAGCAGTTCCTGGACCGTGGGGGGCTATGGCTACACCTTC.

J is TRBJ2-7 and V is TRBV7-9, with 7 bases fitting TRBD1. Germline V gene lookup returns CDR1 SEHNR and CDR2 FQNEAQ (reference sequence). J lost 2 bases, V lost 2 bases, and 3 bases had no gene match. The CDR3 has 14 amino acids. The CDR3 loop is CASSLPGQTYEQYF. DNA for the CDR3: TGTGCCAGCAGCTTACCGGGACAGACCTACGAGCAGTACTTC.

The J gene is TRBJ1-2, the V gene TRBV5-6, with D possibly TRBD1 on 5 matching bases. Per germline, CDR1 SGHDT and CDR2 YYEEEE. Trimming shortened V by 2 bases and J by 8 bases, and 10 bases separated the two germline ends. CDR3 length: 12 residues. CDR3 sequence (DNA): TGTGCCAGCAGCTTAGGGGTCGGGGGCTACACCTTC. This sequence encodes CASSLGVGGYTF.

This chain's CDR3 is CASSQGGRGHYEQYF. In DNA, the CDR3 is TGCGCCAGCAGCCAAGGGGGCAGGGGGCACTACGAGCAGTACTTC. The rearrangement joins TRBV4-1 to TRBJ2-7; 8 bases are a match to TRBD1. Germline CDR1 reads MGHRA; CDR2 reads YSYEKL. The CDR3 runs to 15 residues. V shed 1 base, J shed 3 bases, and the junction held 5 bases outside the gene matches.

The V and J genes are TRBV2 and TRBJ2-2; TRBD2 matches 8 bases. Trimming took 6 bases from V and 1 from J; bases not matched to a gene: 4. The CDR3 is 15 amino acids. Germline V gene sequence: CDR1 SNHLY, CDR2 FYNNEI. The DNA of the CDR3 is TGTGCCAGCAGCCTGACTAGCGTGAACACCGGGGAGCTGTTTTTT. Amino acid sequence: CASSLTSVNTGELFF.

The gene calls are TRBV19 and TRBJ2-5; D may be TRBD1 (5 bases). Germline V CDR1 and CDR2: LNHDA, SQIVND (reference sequence). Deletions cut 5 bases from V and 5 bases from J, with 9 bases between. This CDR3 contains 12 residues. The CDR3 sequence: CASSQGRETQYF. CDR3 coding DNA: TGTGCCAGTAGTCAGGGCCGGGAGACCCAGTACTTC.

The chain couples TRBV5-4 to TRBJ1-2, with D possibly TRBD1 on 5 matching bases. This CDR3 region has 11 residues. Germline V lookup: CDR1 SGHNT, CDR2 YYREEE (reference sequence). The ends were cut back, 4 bases at V and 7 bases at J, with 8 bases in the middle. CDR3 sequence: CASSRDFGYTF. In nucleotides, the CDR3 is TGTGCCAGCAGCCGGGACTTTGGCTACACCTTC.

The chain joins TRBV29-1 to TRBJ2-1, with 14 bases fitting TRBD2. The trim removed 7 bases at V and 9 bases at J, leaving 11 bases unmatched. Germline CDR1 reads SQVTM; CDR2 reads ANQGSEA. CDR3 length: 15 amino acids. CDR3 sequence: CSGSGTSGRSREQFF. CDR3 sequence (DNA): TGCAGCGGATCCGGGACTAGCGGGAGATCGCGTGAGCAGTTCTTC.

This chain joins TRBV5-1 and TRBJ2-1; 10 bases match TRBD2. CDR1 and CDR2 (germline): SGHRS, YFSETQ. The CDR3 covers 15 residues. Trimming cost V 0 bases and J 7 bases; bases outside gene matches: 4. The CDR3 DNA reads as TGCGCCAGCAGCTTGGCCCCTAGCGGGAGTAATGAGCAGTTCTTC. As protein: CASSLAPSGSNEQFF.

The chain employs TRBV6-6 and TRBJ1-5, with 9 bases aligning to TRBD1. The germline CDR1 and CDR2 sequences are MNHNY and SVGAGI (reference sequence). V was clipped by 6 bases and J by 4 bases; unmatched bases: 7. The CDR3 has 15 residues. The CDR3 coding sequence is TGTGCCAGCAGGTCCCCGGGACAGGGTAATCAGCCCCAGCATTTT. Translating it yields CASRSPGQGNQPQHF.

V gene TRBV6-5 combines with J gene TRBJ1-2; 9 bases fit TRBD1. The CDR3 loop spans 13 amino acids. Germline CDR1 reads MNHEY; CDR2 reads SVGAGI. The V gene end was trimmed by 5 bases and the J gene end by 8 bases; junction bases not matched to a gene: 6. The CDR3 is CASSGDRALGYTF. In DNA, the CDR3 is TGTGCCAGCAGTGGGGACAGGGCGTTAGGCTACACCTTC.

This clone is a singleton in its sample. The chain joins TRBV13 to TRBJ2-3; no clear D. This CDR3 is 13 amino acids long. V lost 2 bases to trimming and J lost 2 bases, with 5 bases between them. Germline lookup yields CDR1 PRHDT and CDR2 FYEKMQ (reference sequence). The DNA for the CDR3 is TGTGCCAGCAGCTTACGAAACACAGATACGCAGTATTTT. Translation gives CASSLRNTDTQYF.

The chain uses TRBV10-3 and TRBJ2-5, with no clear D. V shed 6 bases and J shed 2 bases, with 10 bases lying between them. CDR1 and CDR2 from the germline V gene are ENHRY and SYGVKD. The CDR3 consists of 13 residues. CDR3 nucleotide sequence: TGTGCCATCAGGAAGCCGATACAAGAGACCCAGTACTTC. Its protein product is CAIRKPIQETQYF.

J is TRBJ1-5 and V is TRBV9; a possible D gene is TRBD1 (5 bases). Germline V gene lookup returns CDR1 SGDLS and CDR2 YYNGEE. V was shortened by 0 bases and J by 4 bases, with 11 bases between the two germline ends. The CDR3 spans 15 residues. The CDR3 loop reads CASSVEGVRNQPQHF. In DNA form, the CDR3 reads TGTGCCAGCAGCGTAGAAGGGGTGAGGAATCAGCCCCAGCATTTT.

The genes are TRBV2 and TRBJ2-1; tentatively, D is TRBD1 (6 bases). Trimming stripped 4 bases from V and 2 bases from J, with 12 bases between. Per germline, CDR1 SNHLY and CDR2 FYNNEI. CDR3 length: 15 amino acids. CDR3 region: CASSGDTYTYNEQFF. In nucleotides, the CDR3 is TGTGCCAGCAGTGGGGACACCTACACCTACAATGAGCAGTTCTTC.

The chain is built from TRBV10-2 and TRBJ1-5; maybe TRBD1 (5 bases). This CDR3 is 13 amino acids long. V gave up 6 bases and J gave up 9 bases, with 15 bases separating them. From germline, CDR1 is WSHSY and CDR2 SAAADI. The CDR3 spells CASRQTVTRPQHF. Written as DNA, the CDR3 is TGCGCCAGCAGGCAGACAGTTACTCGGCCCCAGCATTTT.

The chain uses TRBV5-1 and TRBJ2-7, with TRBD2 matching over 10 bases. Trimming removed 1 base from V and 5 bases from J; junction bases left unmatched: 15. Looked up from germline, CDR1 is SGHRS and CDR2 is YFSETQ. This CDR3 region has 18 residues. Here the CDR3 reads CASSLLVAGGATGDEQYF. DNA of the CDR3: TGCGCCAGCAGCTTGTTGGTAGCGGGAGGCGCAACGGGCGACGAGCAGTACTTC.

This rearrangement joins TRBV27 to TRBJ2-2; no reliable D call. Germline V CDR1 and CDR2: MNHEY, SMNVEV (reference sequence). The CDR3 runs to 16 residues. V lost 8 bases and J 0 bases, leaving 16 bases between the germline ends. The CDR3 DNA reads as TGTGCCAGCCGTCTCTTATCAAGTGCGAACACCGGGGAGCTGTTTTTT. Encoded protein: CASRLLSSANTGELFF.

The J gene is TRBJ2-2, the V gene TRBV5-6; D gene ambiguous. Trimming took off 5 bases at V and 7 bases at J, with 15 bases between the two ends. Germline-derived CDR1 and CDR2 are SGHDT and YYEEEE. This CDR3 has 14 amino acids. The DNA for the CDR3 is TGTGCCAGCAGAGAACGAGTAACGTACGGGGAGCTGTTTTTT. Its protein is CASRERVTYGELFF.

The J gene is TRBJ2-7, the V gene TRBV6-5; D gene uncertain. This CDR3 comprises 14 residues. CDR1 is MNHEY and CDR2 is SVGAGI in the germline V gene. V gave up 5 bases and J gave up 4 bases, with 15 bases separating them. CDR3: CASSQGDLPYEQYF. The CDR3 coding sequence is TGTGCCAGCAGTCAAGGAGACTTGCCATACGAGCAGTACTTC.

The V and J genes are TRBV5-1 and TRBJ2-5, with 7 positions matching TRBD2. This CDR3 is built from 15 residues. Germline lookup yields CDR1 SGHRS and CDR2 YFSETQ. Trimming cost V 0 bases and J 4 bases; bases outside gene matches: 6. The CDR3 sequence is CASSLEAGAAETQYF. The CDR3 DNA reads as TGCGCCAGCAGCTTGGAGGCGGGAGCAGCAGAGACCCAGTACTTC.

The gene calls are TRBV25-1 and TRBJ2-2; D is unresolved. Trimming removed 0 bases from V and 1 base from J, with 15 bases in between. The CDR3 is 18 residues long. Germline V gene data show CDR1 as MGHDK and CDR2 as SYGVNS. CDR3 region: CASSEYSPAFENTGELFF. The CDR3 nucleotides read TGTGCCAGCAGTGAATATAGCCCAGCCTTCGAGAACACCGGGGAGCTGTTTTTT.

The chain links TRBV19 to TRBJ2-5, with D uncertain. The CDR3 extends over 15 amino acids. CDR1 is LNHDA and CDR2 is SQIVND in the germline V gene (reference sequence). V was trimmed by 2 bases and J by 0 bases, leaving 10 bases between them. As DNA, the CDR3 is TGTGCCAGTAGTATAAGAAGGGTCCACCAAGAGACCCAGTACTTC. Translated: CASSIRRVHQETQYF.

The chain combines TRBV6-1 with TRBJ2-3; D gene uncertain. The V gene's germline CDR1 is MNHNS and CDR2 SASEGT. The CDR3 loop spans 13 amino acids. V lost 2 bases and J lost 7, with 10 bases in between. The CDR3 nucleotides are TGTGCCAGCAGTGAATCTGGCAGGCATACGCAGTATTTT. As protein: CASSESGRHTQYF.

The V gene is TRBV9, the J gene TRBJ2-1, with 10 bases fitting TRBD2. The germline V gene encodes CDR1 SGDLS and CDR2 YYNGEE. With V trimmed by 3 bases and J by 13 bases, 7 bases remained unmatched. This CDR3 has 13 amino acids. CDR3 DNA: TGTGCCAGCAGCGCGGGACTAGCGACGGCCCAGTTCTTC. It is translated as CASSAGLATAQFF.